This TCR beta chain was captured in a study of blood T cell repertoires in COVID-19. As for the study in general: Whether acute or convalescent, the COVID-19 samples came from the United States, Italy and Spain. Sample material is recorded as cDNA or gDNA derived from T cells, B-cell-depleted T cells, or PBMCs.

The germline gives CDR1 KGHDR, CDR2 SFDVKD. Trimming removed 4 bases at V and 5 bases at J, with 3 bases between. The CDR3 has 11 residues. Some clones are missing from TCRdb's copy, which holds only in-frame ones; the method was immunoSEQ multiplex PCR. The table lists around 100,000 clones, about 83% of them singletons. The sample taken for sequencing was peripheral blood. The genes are TRBV24-1 and TRBJ2-3; D call uncertain. The receptor was isolated from a human donor in a cohort sampled during active COVID-19. DNA of the CDR3: TGTGCCACCAGTGAGAGAGATACGCAGTATTTT. Its protein is CATSERDTQYF.